The T cell receptor beta chain under discussion was sequenced for a study of blood T cell repertoires in COVID-19. CDR3 length: 16 amino acids. The V gene end was trimmed by 4 bases and the J gene end by 4 bases; junction bases not matched to a gene: 13. Per the germline V gene, CDR1 is MNHEY and CDR2 is SVGAGI. Profiling relied on immunoSEQ multiplex PCR, and the TCRdb table lists in-frame clones only, not all of them. Of about 130,000 clones in the sample, around four fifths were seen once. This clone was picked up a small number of times. Cohort allocation depended upon clinical history that participants reported.

Sequenced input: PBMCs or T cells enriched from blood (not recorded which). The chain uses TRBV6-5 and TRBJ2-7, with 7 bases fitting TRBD1. The clonotype comes from a man between 40 and 49 years old with acute COVID-19. The CDR3 protein is CASSSTDRVVGYEQYF. CDR3 bases: TGTGCCAGCAGTTCCACTGACAGGGTGGTAGGGTACGAGCAGTACTTC.